Included here is one T cell receptor beta chain sequence, with context. What it recognizes is unknown. The sample comes from a study of T cell responses to AZD1222 COVID-19 vaccine. Study results and limitations: The sample set comprised mostly white British donors with more females, and clonal diversity was possibly underestimated.

This CDR3 spans 14 amino acids. Germline V gives CDR1 MDHEN, CDR2 SYDVKM. Trimming pared 7 bases from V and 2 bases from J, leaving 14 bases between. Libraries were prepared by immunoSEQ multiplex PCR; TCRdb keeps only in-frame clonotypes and omits some of them. The sample contains 120,000 to 150,000 clones, roughly 90% of which appear only once. This chain connects TRBV28 to TRBJ1-2, with D unclear. This specimen was peripheral blood, taken 28 days after the second AZD1222 dose. The TCR originated in an adult who received the AZD1222 COVID-19 vaccine. The CDR3 nucleotides read TGTGCCAGCAACCCCGGACCGGCGAACTATGGCTACACCTTC. It yields the protein CASNPGPANYGYTF.